This entry lists 5 T cell receptor beta chains sequenced from one sample in a study of shared clonotypes between healthy human individuals. Clones were sequenced by immunoSEQ multiplex PCR, and TCRdb holds only the in-frame ones, with some missing. The sample lists around 2.5 million clones, 80% to 95% seen once, with 0.36% in the top ten. The sequenced sample was naive CD4+ T cells from PBMCs. Subset: CD45RA+ positively selected. The source is a young man in good health. Some clones in this sample may be carry-over from other donors' samples.

This chain uses TRBV19 with TRBJ2-5; D gene ambiguous. This CDR3 has 12 amino acids. Germline lookup yields CDR1 LNHDA and CDR2 SQIVND (reference sequence). V gave up 4 bases and J gave up 0 bases, with 3 bases separating them. The CDR3 region is CASSSYQETQYF. The CDR3 DNA reads TGTGCCAGTAGTAGCTACCAAGAGACCCAGTACTTC.

This chain links TRBV5-1 with TRBJ2-7; D is perhaps TRBD1 or TRBD2 (5 bases each). Germline V lookup: CDR1 SGHRS, CDR2 YFSETQ. V was clipped by 4 bases and J by 0 bases, with 11 bases between them. This CDR3 spans 14 amino acids. CDR3 sequence: CASSTGPISYEQYF. In DNA, the CDR3 is TGCGCCAGCAGCACGGGACCGATCTCCTACGAGCAGTACTTC.

This clone was detected once. The chain recombines TRBV7-2 with TRBJ2-5, with 9 bases fitting TRBD2. This CDR3 region has 14 residues. The germline CDR1 and CDR2 sequences are SGHTA and FQGNSA. Trimming at V came to 5 bases and at J to 5 bases, leaving 6 bases not matched to a gene. Written as DNA, the CDR3 is TGTGCCAGCAGCCCGGGACTAGCCATGGAGACCCAGTACTTC. As protein: CASSPGLAMETQYF.

The chain recombines TRBV10-3 with TRBJ2-5, with D possibly TRBD2 on 5 matching bases. V was trimmed by 10 bases and J by 1 base, leaving 7 bases between them. Germline lookup yields CDR1 ENHRY and CDR2 SYGVKD. The CDR3 totals 11 residues. In DNA form, the CDR3 reads TGTGCCACAGGACTCCAAGAGACCCAGTACTTC. This encodes CATGLQETQYF.

The chain combines TRBV6-1 with TRBJ1-2; no firm D call. V was cut by 3 bases and J by 4 bases, with 24 bases left in between. Germline V lookup: CDR1 MNHNS, CDR2 SASEGT. This CDR3 has 18 amino acids. CDR3 residues: CASSDPPGIKDYIYGYTF. The CDR3 nucleotides read TGTGCCAGCAGTGACCCCCCGGGCATAAAAGACTATATCTATGGCTACACCTTC.